The 30 T cell receptor beta chains below all came from one sample that was sequenced in a study of a mutant IDH1 vaccine in newly diagnosed glioma. The antigens of these receptors remain unknown. The table came from immunoSEQ multiplex PCR; TCRdb's copy has only in-frame clones and leaves some out. The table has about 69,000 clones, around 86% seen once. Time point given: week 35, safety follow-up. The investigators gave 300 ug of mutant IDH1 20-mer peptide in each vaccine dose, together with topical imiquimod. Here the sequenced sample was PBMCs, taken from a glioma patient whose treatment included an IDH1 peptide vaccine. The receptors originated from a man aged 30-40 years with glioma.

This clone was counted only a few times. This chain connects TRBV11-2 to TRBJ1-1; 7 bases are a match to TRBD1. This CDR3 is built from 15 residues. With V trimmed by 2 bases and J by 2 bases, 5 bases remained unmatched. CDR1 SGHAT and CDR2 FQNNGV come from the germline V gene. CDR3 loop: CASSLNTGENTEAFF. CDR3 in DNA: TGTGCCAGCAGCTTAAACACAGGGGAAAACACTGAAGCTTTCTTT.

The rearrangement uses TRBV19 and TRBJ1-5; D unclear. Germline CDR1 LNHDA, CDR2 SQIVND (reference sequence). V gave up 3 bases and J gave up 6 bases, with 12 bases separating them. This CDR3 contains 14 residues. The CDR3 nucleotides are TGTGCCAGTAGTATGGTGGGGTATAGTCAGCCCCAGCATTTT. It encodes CASSMVGYSQPQHF. The full variable domain, completed using reference TRBV19 and TRBJ1-5, is DGGITQSPKYLFRKEGQNVTLSCEQNLNHDAMYWYRQDPGQGLRLIYYSQIVNDFQKGDIAEGYSVSREKKESFPLTVTSAQKNPTAFYLCASSMVGYSQPQHFGDGTRLSIL.

The J gene is TRBJ2-1, the V gene TRBV5-6, with D perhaps TRBD2 (5 bases). The germline CDR1 and CDR2 sequences are SGHDT and YYEEEE. The CDR3 has 17 amino acids. Trimming pared 0 bases from V and 6 bases from J, leaving 19 bases between. CDR3 in amino acids: CASSLERGMWLINEQFF. The CDR3 nucleotides read TGTGCCAGCAGCTTGGAACGGGGAATGTGGTTAATCAATGAGCAGTTCTTC.

The chain recombines TRBV28 with TRBJ1-2; a possible D gene is TRBD1 (6 bases). The CDR3 is 12 residues long. Germline V lookup: CDR1 MDHEN, CDR2 SYDVKM. The germline V and J ends were trimmed by 6 bases and 6 bases, with 11 bases remaining between them. The CDR3 spells CASRLQGHGYTF. As DNA, the CDR3 is TGTGCCAGCAGATTACAGGGCCATGGCTACACCTTC.

The chain is built from TRBV7-5 and TRBJ1-1; the table calls TRBD1, which could not be checked here. TRBV7-5 corresponds to a pseudogene. The length of the CDR3 is 13 residues. CDR3: CASSKGKSTEAFF. CDR3 coding DNA: TGTGCCAGCAGCAAGGGGAAAAGTACTGAAGCTTTCTTT.

The chain combines TRBV2 with TRBJ2-3; tentative D call: TRBD1 (6 bases). The CDR3 runs 14 residues. Germline V gene lookup returns CDR1 SNHLY and CDR2 FYNNEI. V was trimmed by 4 bases and J by 3 bases, leaving 11 bases between them. CDR3 region: CASSVTGQTDTQYF. CDR3 sequence (DNA): TGTGCCAGCAGTGTTACAGGGCAGACAGATACGCAGTATTTT.

This clone was found once. The chain is built from TRBV9 and TRBJ1-2; no reliable D call. Germline CDR1 SGDLS, CDR2 YYNGEE. The V and J ends lost 3 bases and 4 bases respectively, with 19 bases between them. The CDR3 covers 16 residues. DNA of the CDR3: TGTGCCAGCAGCGGTACCGGGGAGAACGGAGGCTATGGCTACACCTTC. It translates to CASSGTGENGGYGYTF.

This chain uses TRBV6-4 with TRBJ2-7; D may be TRBD1 (6 bases). The germline V gene encodes CDR1 MRHNA and CDR2 SNTAGT. This CDR3 contains 16 residues. With 2 bases removed from V and 3 bases from J, the gap between germline ends came to 17 bases. The CDR3 region has the DNA TGTGCCAGCAGTGACCCGATATACAGGGTTTGCTACGAGCAGTACTTC. Residues: CASSDPIYRVCYEQYF.

The rearrangement joins TRBV5-5 to TRBJ1-3, with a tentative D call TRBD1 (5 bases). Germline assignment: CDR1 SGHKS and CDR2 YYEKEE (reference sequence). The CDR3 runs to 15 residues. Trimming left V 4 bases short and J 4 bases short, with 15 bases between. DNA of the CDR3: TGTGCCAGCAGCCTGAGGGGCAATTCAGGAAACACCATATATTTT. This encodes CASSLRGNSGNTIYF.

V and J are TRBV19 and TRBJ2-7; D unresolved. V shed 3 bases and J shed 2 bases, with 14 bases lying between them. CDR1 and CDR2 (germline): LNHDA, SQIVND (reference sequence). The CDR3 is 15 residues long. The CDR3 region is CASSISWQATYEQYF. The CDR3 DNA follows: TGTGCCAGTAGTATTTCTTGGCAGGCAACCTACGAGCAGTACTTC.

J is TRBJ1-5 and V is TRBV19; tentative D call: TRBD1 (5 bases). The CDR3 sequence is 13 residues long. The ends were cut back, 7 bases at V and 4 bases at J, with 11 bases in the middle. Germline V CDR1 and CDR2: LNHDA, SQIVND (reference sequence). CDR3 sequence (DNA): TGTGCCAGTACTGTCCAGGGTAATCAGCCCCAGCATTTT. It specifies CASTVQGNQPQHF. Looking up the rest from reference TRBV19 and TRBJ1-5 gives the full variable domain: DGGITQSPKYLFRKEGQNVTLSCEQNLNHDAMYWYRQDPGQGLRLIYYSQIVNDFQKGDIAEGYSVSREKKESFPLTVTSAQKNPTAFYLCASTVQGNQPQHFGDGTRLSIL.

This clone was seen a few times. The chain is built from TRBV15 and TRBJ1-5; D uncertain. V lost 1 base and J 3 bases, leaving 10 bases between the germline ends. Per the germline V gene, CDR1 is LNHNV and CDR2 is YYDKDF (reference sequence). CDR3 length equals 15 residues. CDR3 amino acids: CATSRVERPNQPQHF. CDR3 coding DNA: TGTGCCACCAGCAGAGTTGAGAGGCCCAATCAGCCCCAGCATTTT.

The rearrangement links TRBV10-3 to TRBJ2-2; D uncertain. Germline V gene data show CDR1 as ENHRY and CDR2 as SYGVKD. The length of the CDR3 is 13 residues. The V and J ends lost 4 bases and 2 bases respectively, with 5 bases between them. CDR3 sequence: CAISAANTGELFF. For the CDR3, the DNA is TGTGCCATCAGTGCGGCCAACACCGGGGAGCTGTTTTTT.

The J gene is TRBJ2-7, the V gene TRBV27, with D possibly called TRBD1 or TRBD2 (5 bases each). The V end was cut by 3 bases, the J end by 9 bases, with 15 bases between. Germline lookup yields CDR1 MNHEY and CDR2 SMNVEV (reference sequence). CDR3 length equals 13 residues. As DNA, the CDR3 is TGTGCCAGCAGTTTCGGTGGGGGACCGGCGCAGTACTTC. Translation gives CASSFGGGPAQYF.

This chain links TRBV6-6 with TRBJ2-1, with TRBD1 as a possible D gene (6 bases). CDR1 is MNHNY and CDR2 is SVGAGI in the germline V gene (reference sequence). V lost 1 base to trimming and J lost 7 bases, with 8 bases between them. The CDR3 consists of 13 residues. This CDR3 is CASSYYRENEQFF. CDR3 nucleotide sequence: TGTGCCAGCAGTTACTACAGGGAAAATGAGCAGTTCTTC.

This chain connects TRBV4-3 to TRBJ1-6; D is unclear. The CDR3 covers 15 residues. V was trimmed by 0 bases and J by 4 bases, leaving 7 bases between them. The germline V gene has CDR1 LGHNA and CDR2 YSLEER. DNA for the CDR3: TGCGCCAGCAGCCAAGATAACGGTTATAATTCACCCCTCCACTTT. This encodes CASSQDNGYNSPLHF.

The gene calls are TRBV10-3 and TRBJ1-3; no clear D. Germline V gene lookup returns CDR1 ENHRY and CDR2 SYGVKD. The V gene lost 10 bases and the J gene lost 2 bases, with 9 bases spanning the gap. The CDR3 is made up of 12 amino acids. CDR3 in DNA: TGTGCCACCTTTGGCCCTGGAAACACCATATATTTT. Its protein is CATFGPGNTIYF.

This clone was picked up one time. The chain has TRBV27 and TRBJ2-3; no firm D call. Germline V gene lookup returns CDR1 MNHEY and CDR2 SMNVEV (reference sequence). This CDR3 contains 15 residues. Trimming pared 5 bases from V and 1 base from J, leaving 13 bases between. This CDR3 reads CASSPLRWGTDTQYF. CDR3 in DNA: TGTGCCAGCAGTCCCCTCCGGTGGGGCACAGATACGCAGTATTTT.

The chain joins TRBV13 to TRBJ2-1; D is unclear. The CDR3 runs to 12 residues. V was shortened by 0 bases and J by 9 bases, with 6 bases between the two germline ends. Per germline, CDR1 PRHDT and CDR2 FYEKMQ (reference sequence). The CDR3 region is CASSLGGGEQFF. The CDR3 DNA follows: TGTGCCAGCAGCTTAGGTGGCGGTGAGCAGTTCTTC.

The gene calls are TRBV28 and TRBJ2-2, with TRBD1 identical over 9 bases. The CDR3 spans 15 residues. With V trimmed by 1 base and J by 5 bases, 2 bases remained unmatched. Germline CDR1 reads MDHEN; CDR2 reads SYDVKM. The CDR3 sequence: CASSLSGTGTGELFF. The CDR3 nucleotides are TGTGCCAGCAGTTTATCCGGGACAGGGACCGGGGAGCTGTTTTTT. The full variable domain, completed using reference TRBV28 and TRBJ2-2, is DVKVTQSSRYLVKRTGEKVFLECVQDMDHENMFWYRQDPGLGLRLIYFSYDVKMKEKGDIPEGYSVSREKKERFSLILESASTNQTSMYLCASSLSGTGTGELFFGEGSRLTVL.

This clone was observed once. V and J are TRBV6-1 and TRBJ1-6; a possible D gene is TRBD1 (5 bases). The CDR3 has 16 residues. Germline CDR1 and CDR2: MNHNS and SASEGT. Trimming took 0 bases from V and 10 from J, leaving 16 bases between them. The CDR3 loop reads CASSEAHGRANSPLHF. CDR3 coding DNA: TGTGCCAGCAGTGAAGCGCATGGCAGGGCCAACTCACCCCTCCACTTT.

The table lists this clone with a count of one. The genes are TRBV7-8 and TRBJ1-5, with TRBD1 as a possible D gene (6 bases). Per germline, CDR1 SGHVS and CDR2 FQNEAQ. There are 15 residues in the CDR3. V gave up 3 bases and J gave up 9 bases, with 18 bases separating them. In DNA form, the CDR3 reads TGTGCCAGCAGCTTGAGGACAGAGGGCGTATCGCCCCAGCATTTT. It specifies CASSLRTEGVSPQHF.

This rearrangement joins TRBV7-2 to TRBJ2-1, with 8 bases aligning to TRBD2. Germline V CDR1 and CDR2: SGHTA, FQGNSA. V was clipped by 2 bases and J by 10 bases; unmatched bases: 19. The CDR3 has 18 residues. DNA for the CDR3: TGTGCCAGCAGCTTAATTTCCGCGGCAGCGGGAGTTAGACGGGAGCAGTTCTTC. It is translated as CASSLISAAAGVRREQFF.

This clone was recorded only once. V and J are TRBV4-3 and TRBJ2-5; D is undetermined. Trimming pared 1 base from V and 1 base from J, leaving 4 bases between. The germline gives CDR1 LGHNA, CDR2 YSLEER. The CDR3 contains 13 residues. Here the CDR3 reads CASSQGIQETQYF. The CDR3 DNA is TGCGCCAGCAGCCAAGGAATCCAAGAGACCCAGTACTTC.

This chain uses TRBV7-2 with TRBJ2-3; a weak D match, TRBD2 (6 bases). V lost 5 bases and J lost 4, with 10 bases in between. Germline V gene sequence: CDR1 SGHTA, CDR2 FQGNSA. This CDR3 is built from 13 residues. The chain's CDR3 is CASSIGGADTQYF. The CDR3 nucleotides are TGTGCCAGCAGCATTGGCGGGGCAGATACGCAGTATTTT. Full variable domain (rest looked up from reference TRBV7-2 and TRBJ2-3): GAGVSQSPSNKVTEKGKDVELRCDPISGHTALYWYRQSLGQGLEFLIYFQGNSAPDKSGLPSDRFSAERTGGSVSTLTIQRTQQEDSAVYLCASSIGGADTQYFGPGTRLTVL.

This clone was seen a handful of times. This rearrangement joins TRBV10-3 to TRBJ1-3; 8 bases are shared with TRBD1. Germline CDR1 reads ENHRY; CDR2 reads SYGVKD. After removal of 3 bases from V and 1 base from J, the junction contained 5 bases not matched to a gene. CDR3 length: 16 residues. The CDR3 sequence: CAISEQGGDSGNTIYF. The CDR3 coding sequence is TGTGCCATCAGTGAACAGGGGGGCGATTCTGGAAACACCATATATTTT.

This sequence joins TRBV2 and TRBJ2-5; possible D gene TRBD2, 6 bases. The V gene lost 9 bases and the J gene lost 4 bases, with 15 bases spanning the gap. This CDR3 contains 13 residues. Germline V CDR1 and CDR2: SNHLY, FYNNEI. In DNA form, the CDR3 reads TGTGCCAGTAGACTAGAAGGGTTAGAGACCCAGTACTTC. Translated, it gives CASRLEGLETQYF.

The chain couples TRBV18 to TRBJ2-1, with TRBD2 matching over 11 bases. The germline gives CDR1 KGHSH, CDR2 LQKENI. The CDR3 runs 15 residues. J was trimmed by 7 bases and V by 5 bases; bases with no gene match: 7. DNA of the CDR3: TGTGCCAGCTCAGCCGTAGCGGGAGGGGGAAATGAGCAGTTCTTC. Amino acids: CASSAVAGGGNEQFF.

The chain combines TRBV9 with TRBJ2-3; the match to TRBD2 covers 11 bases. The V gene end was trimmed by 3 bases and the J gene end by 4 bases; junction bases not matched to a gene: 4. The length of the CDR3 is 15 residues. Germline lookup yields CDR1 SGDLS and CDR2 YYNGEE. This chain's CDR3 is CASSGSGGAPDTQYF. The DNA for the CDR3 is TGTGCCAGCAGCGGTAGCGGGGGGGCCCCAGATACGCAGTATTTT.

The chain links TRBV6-1 to TRBJ2-5; 7 nucleotides agree with TRBD1. Germline assignment: CDR1 MNHNS and CDR2 SASEGT. This CDR3 region has 14 residues. Trimming took 5 bases from V and 7 from J; bases not matched to a gene: 10. The CDR3 DNA follows: TGTGCCAGCAGTACCACAGGGGTAGGTCGGACCCAGTACTTC. Its protein is CASSTTGVGRTQYF.